Below are 30 T cell receptor beta chains sequenced from a single sample in a study of blood T cell repertoires in COVID-19. Clones were sequenced by immunoSEQ multiplex PCR, and TCRdb holds only the in-frame ones, with some missing. The table has 150,000 to 200,000 clones, just under 95% seen once. Sequencing was carried out using peripheral blood. Source of these receptors: a woman aged 45-60 years with acute or convalescent COVID-19.

The J gene is TRBJ2-5, the V gene TRBV30; perhaps TRBD1 as D (5 bases). This CDR3 region has 12 residues. Germline CDR1 GTSNPN, CDR2 SVGIG (reference sequence). V dropped 8 bases and J dropped 7 bases, with 17 bases sitting between them. CDR3 sequence reads: CAGSIGDGTQYF. CDR3 nucleotide sequence: TGTGCCGGTTCAATAGGGGATGGGACCCAGTACTTC.

The rearrangement links TRBV19 to TRBJ1-2, with D uncertain. The CDR3 is 12 amino acids. Trimming left V 2 bases short and J 7 bases short, with 8 bases between. The germline gives CDR1 LNHDA, CDR2 SQIVND (reference sequence). CDR3 DNA sequence: TGTGCCAGTAGTATAAACAACAGTGGCTACACCTTC. It yields the protein CASSINNSGYTF.

The CDR3, as DNA: TGTGCCAGCAGATTCCCGATACGGGGGGGGCAGAGCAGCTATGGCTACACCTTC. Its protein product is CASRFPIRGGQSSYGYTF. The chain recombines TRBV27 with TRBJ1-2; possibly TRBD1 for D (6 bases). Trimming stripped 6 bases from V and 4 bases from J, with 27 bases between. The CDR3 is made up of 18 amino acids. The germline CDR1 and CDR2 sequences are MNHEY and SMNVEV (reference sequence).

V gene TRBV3-1 (or the pseudogene TRBV3-2) combines with J gene TRBJ2-7, with 10 positions matching TRBD1. The CDR3 is made up of 15 amino acids. The V gene's germline CDR1 is LGHDT and CDR2 YNNKEL (reference sequence). Losses at the gene ends were 4 bases for V and 1 base for J; bases not matched to a gene: 4. The CDR3 bases are TGTGCCAGCAGCCGTGACAGGGGGCGATCCTACGAGCAGTACTTC. Translating it yields CASSRDRGRSYEQYF.

The chain joins TRBV2 to TRBJ1-3; D perhaps matches TRBD1 (5 bases). The CDR3 spans 15 residues. V dropped 8 bases and J dropped 0 bases, with 14 bases sitting between them. Germline CDR1 SNHLY, CDR2 FYNNEI. This CDR3 is CASWEGRHSGNTIYF. The CDR3 region has the DNA TGTGCCAGCTGGGAGGGGAGACACTCTGGAAACACCATATATTTT.

The chain is built from TRBV9 and TRBJ1-1; 8 bases align to TRBD1. Germline V gives CDR1 SGDLS, CDR2 YYNGEE. The CDR3 loop spans 15 amino acids. V dropped 4 bases and J dropped 1; count of bases not matched to a gene: 6. The DNA of the CDR3 is TGTGCCAGCAGCACGACAGGGGATTGGAACACTGAAGCTTTCTTT. Amino acid sequence: CASSTTGDWNTEAFF.

This rearrangement joins TRBV30 to TRBJ2-1, with unresolved D. This CDR3 region has 13 residues. V lost 2 bases to trimming and J lost 4 bases, with 9 bases between them. Germline V gives CDR1 GTSNPN, CDR2 SVGIG (reference sequence). CDR3 sequence reads: CAWSLLSYNEQFF. The CDR3 DNA reads as TGTGCCTGGAGTCTCCTCTCGTACAATGAGCAGTTCTTC.

The rearrangement joins TRBV6-5 to TRBJ1-1; D gene uncertain. This CDR3 comprises 14 residues. Trimming shortened V by 1 base and J by 1 base, and 7 bases separated the two germline ends. The V gene's germline CDR1 is MNHEY and CDR2 SVGAGI. The CDR3 DNA is TGTGCCAGCAGTTACTTACAGAGGAACACTGAAGCTTTCTTT. The encoded protein is CASSYLQRNTEAFF.

This chain links TRBV6-5 with TRBJ2-1; possibly TRBD2 for D (7 bases). The CDR3 spans 16 residues. CDR1 is MNHEY and CDR2 is SVGAGI in the germline V gene. V dropped 4 bases and J dropped 3 bases, with 16 bases sitting between them. The CDR3: CASSFLNREGYNEQFF. CDR3 nucleotides: TGTGCCAGCAGTTTCCTAAACAGGGAGGGCTACAATGAGCAGTTCTTC.

This clone was found once. The CDR3 spells CASSLDSYNEQFF. In nucleotides, the CDR3 is TGTGCCAGCAGCTTAGATAGTTACAATGAGCAGTTCTTC. This chain uses TRBV11-2 with TRBJ2-1, with D uncertain. V lost 0 bases to trimming and J lost 4 bases, with 4 bases between them. Germline-derived CDR1 and CDR2 are SGHAT and FQNNGV. The CDR3 runs to 13 residues.

This chain uses TRBV25-1 with TRBJ1-2; 11 nucleotides match TRBD1. J gave up 6 bases and V 5 bases, and 14 bases lay outside the gene matches. The CDR3 loop spans 17 amino acids. Germline CDR1 reads MGHDK; CDR2 reads SYGVNS. DNA of the CDR3: TGTGCCAGCAGTCCTCCGGGACAGGGGGTAATACTGAATGGCTACACCTTC. Translation: CASSPPGQGVILNGYTF.

CDR3 in amino acids: CASSLRGEAFF. The CDR3 nucleotides read TGTGCCAGCAGCTTACGGGGTGAAGCTTTCTTT. The rearrangement joins TRBV7-9 to TRBJ1-1, with unresolved D. Trimming shortened V by 2 bases and J by 7 bases, and 5 bases separated the two germline ends. Germline V lookup: CDR1 SEHNR, CDR2 FQNEAQ (reference sequence). The CDR3 runs 11 residues.

This clone came up once. The V call is TRBV4-3, the J call TRBJ2-5; D call uncertain. The CDR3 consists of 13 residues. Per germline, CDR1 LGHNA and CDR2 YSLEER. Between the trimmed V and J ends, which lost 1 base and 5 bases, there was a span of 8 bases. CDR3 loop: CASSQGRRETQYF. The DNA of the CDR3 is TGCGCCAGCAGCCAAGGGAGAAGGGAGACCCAGTACTTC.

This rearrangement joins TRBV6-1 to TRBJ1-2; D is unresolved. Germline V gene data show CDR1 as MNHNS and CDR2 as SASEGT. The germline V and J ends were trimmed by 2 bases and 5 bases, with 18 bases remaining between them. This CDR3 spans 16 amino acids. The CDR3 sequence: CASSEFGQEEIYGYTF. The CDR3 DNA sequence: TGTGCCAGCAGTGAATTCGGTCAGGAGGAAATATATGGCTACACCTTC.

The chain couples TRBV7-9 to TRBJ2-5; TRBD2 aligns across 10 bases. The CDR3 extends over 15 amino acids. The V gene end was trimmed by 5 bases and the J gene end by 2 bases; junction bases not matched to a gene: 5. The germline CDR1 and CDR2 sequences are SEHNR and FQNEAQ (reference sequence). In DNA, the CDR3 is TGTGCCAGCAGCCCGAGCGGGGGGGTTCAAGAGACCCAGTACTTC. This codes for CASSPSGGVQETQYF.

The genes are TRBV9 and TRBJ1-2; D unclear. In germline, CDR1 is SGDLS, CDR2 YYNGEE. V shed 0 bases and J shed 8 bases, with 17 bases lying between them. CDR3 length: 15 amino acids. This chain's CDR3 is CASSVGTKAAGGYTF. The CDR3 DNA follows: TGTGCCAGCAGCGTAGGAACTAAGGCGGCCGGAGGCTACACCTTC.

The V and J genes are TRBV5-5 and TRBJ1-4; 7 positions match TRBD1. The germline CDR1 and CDR2 sequences are SGHKS and YYEKEE (reference sequence). With V trimmed by 0 bases and J by 4 bases, 6 bases remained unmatched. CDR3 length equals 16 residues. In DNA form, the CDR3 reads TGTGCCAGCAGCTTGGCGACGACAGGGCTTAATGAAAAACTGTTTTTT. Its translation is CASSLATTGLNEKLFF. Based on the CDR3 plus reference TRBV5-5 and TRBJ1-4, the full variable domain is DAGVTQSPTHLIKTRGQQVTLRCSPISGHKSVSWYQQVLGQGPQFIFQYYEKEERGRGNFPDRFSARQFPNYSSELNVNALLLGDSALYLCASSLATTGLNEKLFFGSGTQLSVL.

CDR3 coding DNA: TGTGCCAGCAGTACGGATACCGGGACTAGCGGTCATCCTAGCACAGATACGCAGTATTTT. Translating it yields CASSTDTGTSGHPSTDTQYF. The rearrangement links TRBV6-2 or TRBV6-3 to TRBJ2-3; 11 nucleotides agree with TRBD2. The CDR3 extends over 20 amino acids. V lost 5 bases and J lost 0; bases outside the gene matches: 16. Looked up from germline, CDR1 is MNHEY and CDR2 is SVGEGT.

The rearrangement uses TRBV2 and TRBJ1-5, with TRBD1 matching 7 bases. Germline lookup yields CDR1 SNHLY and CDR2 FYNNEI. V shed 4 bases and J 1 base; nucleotides not matched to a gene: 4. There are 15 residues in the CDR3. The CDR3 region has the DNA TGTGCCAGCAGTGGGGACAGTACAAGCAATCAGCCCCAGCATTTT. Translation gives CASSGDSTSNQPQHF.

The J gene is TRBJ1-1, the V gene TRBV28, with D uncertain. This CDR3 has 12 residues. Trimming cost V 7 bases and J 2 bases, with 8 bases left between them. Germline V CDR1 and CDR2: MDHEN, SYDVKM. CDR3 sequence: CASINSNTEAFF. The CDR3 DNA reads TGTGCCAGCATTAACAGTAACACTGAAGCTTTCTTT.

Of note for this clone: Different DNA sequences within this sample yield the same CDR3. This chain connects TRBV30 to TRBJ1-1; the D is unclear. Germline V gives CDR1 GTSNPN, CDR2 SVGIG (reference sequence). V shed 0 bases and J shed 1 base, with 6 bases lying between them. The CDR3 is made up of 13 amino acids. CDR3: CAWSVAGNTEAFF. The CDR3 coding sequence is TGTGCCTGGAGTGTCGCGGGGAACACTGAAGCTTTCTTT.

The chain has TRBV3-1 (or the pseudogene TRBV3-2) and TRBJ2-5, with D possibly TRBD1 on 5 matching bases. Germline V gene sequence: CDR1 LGHDT, CDR2 YNNKEL (reference sequence). The CDR3 has 13 residues. V shed 8 bases and J shed 5 bases, with 15 bases lying between them. The CDR3 DNA sequence: TGTGCCAGCGGTTCAGGGTTTCGGGAGACCCAGTACTTC. This encodes CASGSGFRETQYF.

J is TRBJ1-4 and V is TRBV11-2; no clear D gene. CDR1 and CDR2 from the germline V gene are SGHAT and FQNNGV. V shed 2 bases and J shed 4 bases, with 20 bases lying between them. The CDR3 contains 18 residues. The CDR3 DNA reads as TGTGCCAGCAGCTTAAGGAGGCTTGGGAAAAGATTTAATGAAAAACTGTTTTTT. This translates into CASSLRRLGKRFNEKLFF.

The J gene is TRBJ1-3, the V gene TRBV18, with D perhaps TRBD1 (6 bases). Germline CDR1 and CDR2: KGHSH and LQKENI. Deletions cut 2 bases from V and 0 bases from J, with 23 bases between. The CDR3 runs to 20 residues. CDR3 in amino acids: CASSPESRTAYSHSGNTIYF. CDR3 in DNA: TGTGCCAGCTCACCAGAATCGCGGACAGCCTATTCTCACTCTGGAAACACCATATATTTT.

This rearrangement joins TRBV9 to TRBJ2-5; 12 positions agree with TRBD2. With V trimmed by 4 bases and J by 4 bases, 5 bases remained unmatched. The CDR3 covers 15 residues. Per germline, CDR1 SGDLS and CDR2 YYNGEE. The CDR3 DNA follows: TGTGCCAGCAGCTTCGGACTAGCGGGAACAGAGACCCAGTACTTC. It codes for CASSFGLAGTETQYF.

This chain uses TRBV7-8 with TRBJ2-1; 13 bases align to TRBD2. Germline CDR1 and CDR2: SGHVS and FQNEAQ. This CDR3 has 15 amino acids. With V trimmed by 3 bases and J by 6 bases, 2 bases remained unmatched. The CDR3: CASSFGLAGVNEQFF. The CDR3 DNA is TGTGCCAGCAGCTTCGGACTAGCGGGAGTCAATGAGCAGTTCTTC.

The gene calls are TRBV28 and TRBJ2-6; TRBD1 might be the D (6 bases). Between the trimmed V and J ends, which lost 6 bases and 0 bases, there was a span of 18 bases. This CDR3 is built from 18 residues. Germline V gene data show CDR1 as MDHEN and CDR2 as SYDVKM. The CDR3 sequence: CASRAPGVKGSGANVLTF. CDR3 in DNA: TGTGCCAGCAGGGCCCCAGGGGTTAAAGGCTCTGGGGCCAACGTCCTGACTTTC.

V and J are TRBV12-2 and TRBJ1-1; TRBD1, as called in the table, went unchecked against the DNA. TRBV12-2 represents a pseudogene. The CDR3 spans 16 residues. The CDR3 DNA sequence: TGTGCGCAGAGCCCTTTTAAGGGACAAAGAGAATGTGGAGCTTTCTTT. It is translated as CAQSPFKGQRECGAFF.

The rearrangement links TRBV7-9 to TRBJ2-2; TRBD1 matches 8 bases. This CDR3 is 15 amino acids long. The junction had 6 bases not matched to a gene; V was cut back by 5 bases and J by 4 bases. Germline-derived CDR1 and CDR2 are SEHNR and FQNEAQ (reference sequence). The CDR3 DNA follows: TGTGCCAGCAGCCCTGGGACAGGTGGCACCGGGGAGCTGTTTTTT. Its protein product is CASSPGTGGTGELFF.

The rearrangement joins TRBV27 to TRBJ2-7, with TRBD2 matching 7 bases. The J segment lost 1 base and the V segment lost 5 bases, leaving 5 bases of the junction unmatched. Germline CDR1 and CDR2: MNHEY and SMNVEV (reference sequence). The CDR3 sequence is 14 residues long. CDR3 DNA sequence: TGTGCCAGCAGTCACACTAGCGCGTCCTACGAGCAGTACTTC. This sequence encodes CASSHTSASYEQYF.